These 8 T cell receptor beta chains share one sample of origin, sequenced in a study of cytomegalovirus exposure and HLA in healthy donors (dated by TCRdb to about 2017). Libraries were built with the immunoSEQ multiplex PCR assay. Here the immuneACCESS table is served through TCRdb, limited to in-frame sequences with V and J called. Missing clones are a known gap in these copies; in checked studies unresolved V genes cover under half, and the rest lacks a known reason. The sample table shows roughly 250,000 clones, and around 90% are seen once. The top ten constitute 0.3% to 0.4% of the sample. The specimen sequenced was PBMCs. The receptor source for this set is a woman between 18 and 29 years old in good health and CMV-seronegative.

The chain is built from TRBV4-1 and TRBJ1-4, with 8 bases matching TRBD1. In germline, CDR1 is MGHRA, CDR2 YSYEKL. This CDR3 region has 15 residues. The V segment lost 4 bases and the J segment 7 bases; nucleotides outside the gene matches: 8. The CDR3, as DNA: TGCGCCAGCAGCCCTTACAGGGGGTATCTTGAAAAACTGTTTTTT. Its translation is CASSPYRGYLEKLFF.

This sequence joins TRBV29-1 and TRBJ2-7, with TRBD2 as a possible D gene (6 bases). CDR1 is SQVTM, CDR2 ANQGSEA, per germline. CDR3 length: 12 amino acids. Deletions cut 3 bases from V and 3 bases from J, with 9 bases between. CDR3 sequence reads: CSVEEGSYEQYF. CDR3 sequence (DNA): TGCAGCGTTGAGGAGGGAAGCTACGAGCAGTACTTC.

Here the CDR3 reads CASSPHWETQYF. The CDR3 DNA reads as TGTGCCAGCAGCCCCCACTGGGAGACCCAGTACTTC. The chain links TRBV7-6 to TRBJ2-5; D unclear. Looked up from germline, CDR1 is SGHVS and CDR2 is FNYEAQ. This CDR3 region has 12 residues. The V end was cut by 5 bases, the J end by 5 bases, with 9 bases between.

CDR3: CASTPGQGMDEQYV. CDR3 DNA sequence: TGTGCCAGCACGCCGGGACAGGGGATGGACGAGCAGTACGTC. J is TRBJ2-7 and V is TRBV6-7; 10 bases line up with TRBD1. TRBV6-7 is an ORF for which the function is uncertain. Unmatched junction bases numbered 8, after V lost 7 bases and J lost 5 bases. The CDR3 totals 14 residues.

The V call is TRBV14, the J call TRBJ1-1, with TRBD1 as a possible D gene (6 bases). Trimming removed 4 bases at V and 8 bases at J, with 17 bases between. The CDR3 is made up of 14 amino acids. Germline CDR1 SGHDN, CDR2 FVKESK. The chain's CDR3 is CASSRMAGRGEAFF. The CDR3 DNA is TGTGCCAGCAGCCGAATGGCGGGCAGGGGCGAAGCTTTCTTT.

The chain has TRBV28 and TRBJ2-2, with 9 bases lining up with TRBD1. Unmatched junction bases numbered 12, after V lost 4 bases and J lost 6 bases. This CDR3 is built from 17 residues. Germline V lookup: CDR1 MDHEN, CDR2 SYDVKM. The CDR3 here is CASSSYTGQGIAGELFF. The CDR3 DNA is TGTGCCAGCAGTTCCTATACGGGACAGGGTATTGCCGGGGAGCTGTTTTTT.

A few counts support this clone. This chain uses TRBV5-1 with TRBJ1-6, with D hard to call. Per germline, CDR1 SGHRS and CDR2 YFSETQ. This CDR3 has 17 residues. Trimming removed 5 bases at V and 4 bases at J, with 19 bases between. The CDR3 sequence: CASSRESSQYYNSPLHF. The CDR3 nucleotides read TGCGCCAGCAGTCGGGAGTCGTCCCAATATTATAATTCACCCCTCCACTTT.

The CDR3 region has the DNA TGCGCCAGCAGCAAGAGGGAATACAATGAGCAGTTCTTC. Its protein product is CASSKREYNEQFF. The V and J genes are TRBV5-1 and TRBJ2-1; a weak D match, TRBD2 (5 bases). The CDR3 totals 13 residues. Germline V CDR1 and CDR2: SGHRS, YFSETQ. V was clipped by 4 bases and J by 4 bases, with 9 bases between them.